Sequencing of this TCR beta chain was carried out in a study of early T cells in non-severe SARS-CoV-2 infection. Whole-study context: Unsorted whole blood bulk RNA was sequenced, with unpaired chains. Notes on the study in general: Private and CD4 specificities were missed by VDJdb matching, skewed to anti-spike CD8.

The germline V gene encodes CDR1 SGHTA and CDR2 FQGTGA. V lost 6 bases, J lost 0 bases, and 9 bases stayed unmatched. The CDR3 is made up of 16 amino acids. This clonotype was recorded at least ten times. Its antigen is still unknown. Attachment of unique molecular identifiers was made to individual cDNA molecules. TCRdb itself ran the 5' RACE reads through MiXCR, one entry per CDR3 protein. The table lists about 61,000 distinct CDR3 sequences, about 11% of them singletons. The receptor was derived from an adult who was a healthcare worker with PCR-confirmed SARS-CoV-2 infection or an uninfected control (not recorded which). The donor label of this sample is uncertain. V usage is TRBV7-3 and J usage is TRBJ2-3, with TRBD1 identical over 7 bases. The sequences come from whole blood, collected at baseline. The CDR3 loop reads CASSLTGEISTDTQYF. CDR3 nucleotide sequence: TGTGCCAGCAGTCTTACAGGGGAGATTAGCACAGATACGCAGTATTTT. The entire variable domain, with the rest obtained from reference TRBV7-3 and TRBJ2-3, is as follows: GAGVSQTPSNKVTEKGKYVELRCDPISGHTALYWYRQSLGQGPEFLIYFQGTGAADDSGLPNDRFFAVRPEGSVSTLKIQRTERGDSAVYLCASSLTGEISTDTQYFGPGTRLTVL.